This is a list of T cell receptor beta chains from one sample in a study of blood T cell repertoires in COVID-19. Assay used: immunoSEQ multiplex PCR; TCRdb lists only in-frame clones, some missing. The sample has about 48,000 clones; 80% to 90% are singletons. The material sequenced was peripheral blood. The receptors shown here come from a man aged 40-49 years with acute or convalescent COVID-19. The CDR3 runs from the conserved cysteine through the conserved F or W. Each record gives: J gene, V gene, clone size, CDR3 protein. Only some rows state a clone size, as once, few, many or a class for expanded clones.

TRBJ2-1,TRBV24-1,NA,CATSDPARGRINEQFF
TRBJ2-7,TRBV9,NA,CASSGGQGSYEQYF
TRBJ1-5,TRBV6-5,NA,CASRRTGMGNQPQHF
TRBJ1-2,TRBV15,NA,CATRGTGGVADYGYTF
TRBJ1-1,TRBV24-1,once,CATSDGTGLRYFF
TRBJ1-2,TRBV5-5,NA,CASSLALRAAGYTF
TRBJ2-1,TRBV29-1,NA,CSVTGTGSVWEQFF
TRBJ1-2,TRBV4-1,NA,CASSQQTGRAYGYTF
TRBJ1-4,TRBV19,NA,CASRSKPGQGEEKLFF
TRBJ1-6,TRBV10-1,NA,CASSESMPGSPLHF
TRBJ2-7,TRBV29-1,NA,CSVVMAMTSGGAFSEQYF
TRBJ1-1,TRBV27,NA,CASSALPSGGNTEAFF
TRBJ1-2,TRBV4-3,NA,CASSQYQGSGYTF
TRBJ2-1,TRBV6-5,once,CASSKDSNEQFF
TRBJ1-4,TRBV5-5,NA,CASSPVDRVEKLFF
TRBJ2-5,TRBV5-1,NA,CASSRMGLVETQYF
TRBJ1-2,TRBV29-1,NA,CSVEAMTGDGYTF
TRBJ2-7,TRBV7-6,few,CASSLMTGSIYEQYF
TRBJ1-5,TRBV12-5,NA,CASGTSTGRGQPQHF
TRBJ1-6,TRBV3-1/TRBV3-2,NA,CASSQGGQPFSPLHF
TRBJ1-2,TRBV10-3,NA,CAISGTEGNNYGYTF
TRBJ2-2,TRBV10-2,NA,CASIRQGSNTGELFF
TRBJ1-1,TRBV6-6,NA,CAISYRNTEAFF
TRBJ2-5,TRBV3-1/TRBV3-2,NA,CASSLRTNQETQYF
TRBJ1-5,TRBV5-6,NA,CASSLVDQPQHF
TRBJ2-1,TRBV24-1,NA,CATSDRTTNNEQFF
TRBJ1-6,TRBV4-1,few,CASSQDRTGSYNSPLHF
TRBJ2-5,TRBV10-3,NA,CAISGRGVGQETQYF
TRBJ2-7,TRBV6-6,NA,CASSYGTRLSSYEQYF
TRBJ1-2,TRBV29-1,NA,CSVGQGSVNGYTF
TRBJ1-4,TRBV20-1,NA,CSAATNEKLFF
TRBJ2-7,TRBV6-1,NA,CASSEGMVGDRGLINEQYF
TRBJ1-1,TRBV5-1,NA,CASREQGELNTEAFF
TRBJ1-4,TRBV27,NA,CASSRTGRGNEKLFF
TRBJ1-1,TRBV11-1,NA,CASSLGEPLNTEAFF
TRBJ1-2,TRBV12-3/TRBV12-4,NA,CASSLDRNYGYTF
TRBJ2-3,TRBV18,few,CASSPPTSGGVRNTQYF
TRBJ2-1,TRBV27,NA,CASSSRIGMRTSGGPAVFF
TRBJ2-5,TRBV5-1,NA,CASSLTGAGETQYF
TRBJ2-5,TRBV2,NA,CASSEALLRGKPKQETQYF
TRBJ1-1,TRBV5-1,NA,CASSPTGGQLNTEAFF
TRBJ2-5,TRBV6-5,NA,CASRLGTGQETQYF
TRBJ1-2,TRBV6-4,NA,CATLSGIKCENYGYTF
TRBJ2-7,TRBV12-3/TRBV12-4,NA,CASANRDSEQYF
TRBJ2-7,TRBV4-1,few,CASSQGTDYEQYF
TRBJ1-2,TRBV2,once,CASRRGTGGDGYTF
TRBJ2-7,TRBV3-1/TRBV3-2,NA,CASSPRGTFSSYEQYF
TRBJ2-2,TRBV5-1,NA,CASSVSLGNTGELFF
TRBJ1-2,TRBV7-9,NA,CASSLADRDSYGYTF
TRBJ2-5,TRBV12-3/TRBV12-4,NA,CASRGQGEETQYF
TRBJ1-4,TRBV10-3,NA,CAISVERENEKLFF
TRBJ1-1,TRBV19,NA,CASSPRPGGRAVGTEAFF
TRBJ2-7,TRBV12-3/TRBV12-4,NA,CASTTTFSYEQYF
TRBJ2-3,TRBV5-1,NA,CASSLLQRGASTDTQYF